A selection of T cell receptor beta chains follows, all from one sample in a study of shared clonotypes between healthy human individuals. Here immunoSEQ multiplex PCR was the method, and the copy in TCRdb shows in-frame clones only, minus some. The table has 1.4 million to 1.5 million clones, around 95% seen once; the top ten hold approximately 1.2%. The sample consisted of naive CD4+ T cells sorted from blood. The receptor set was obtained from a man under 40 in good health. Each CDR3 is given with its conserved first and last residue. D genes are given only for firm matches. Clone size is shown for a subset of rows, as once, few, many or a class of expanded clone.

>TRBJ2-7|-|-|TRBV11-2|13
TGTGCCAGCACAGCGGTTTGGAACAGCAAAGAGTACTTC
CASTAVWNSKEYF
>TRBJ2-4|-|TRBD1|TRBV7-9|14
TGTGCCAGCAGCTTAAGACAGGGAGAAAACATTCAGTACTTC
CASSLRQGENIQYF
>TRBJ2-1|-|TRBD2|TRBV27|17
TGTGCCAGCAGTTCCTTCGTCGGGACTAGCGCCCACAATGAGCAGTTCTTC
CASSSFVGTSAHNEQFF
>TRBJ2-1|-|TRBD2|TRBV4-3|20
TGCGCCAGCAGCCAATTCCCCGGACTAGCGGTTATACCAGCGGACAATGAGCAGTTCTTC
CASSQFPGLAVIPADNEQFF
>TRBJ2-5|once|TRBD2|TRBV7-9|14
TGTGCCATAGAGGGACTAGCGGGCACAGAGACCCAGTACTTC
CAIEGLAGTETQYF
>TRBJ2-3|-|-|TRBV5-8|14
TGTGCCAGCAGCCCGGGTACCTACACAGATACGCAGTATTTT
CASSPGTYTDTQYF
>TRBJ2-3|-|TRBD2|TRBV29-1|16
TGCAGCGTTACTTGGACTAGCGGGAGTGGCACAGATACGCAGTATTTT
CSVTWTSGSGTDTQYF
>TRBJ1-1|-|-|TRBV5-1|17
TGCGCCAGCAGCTTGGCCCAGGGAGCGGGGCGGTACACTGAAGCTTTCTTT
CASSLAQGAGRYTEAFF
>TRBJ2-7|-|-|TRBV19|15
TGTGCCAGTAGTATAGGTCTGTTTCGCGGCTACGAGCAGTACTTC
CASSIGLFRGYEQYF
>TRBJ2-5|-|-|TRBV2|13
TGTGCCAGCAGTGAAGGCCAGACGCACACCCAGTACTTC
CASSEGQTHTQYF
>TRBJ2-7|-|-|TRBV10-3|13
TGTGCCATCAGAGACCCCGGAGCCTACGAGCAGTACTTC
CAIRDPGAYEQYF
>TRBJ2-1|-|-|TRBV19|12
TGTGCCAGTAATAACGGAGACAATGAGCAGTTCTTC
CASNNGDNEQFF
>TRBJ2-1|once|-|TRBV21-1|14
TGTGCCAGCAGCCCTCCCAAAGCGGGCAATGAGCAGTTCTTC
CASSPPKAGNEQFF
>TRBJ2-5|-|-|TRBV10-1|16
TGCGCCAGCAGTGAGTCGCGGGACCTTCCTATCGAGACCCAGTACTTC
CASSESRDLPIETQYF
>TRBJ2-7|-|-|TRBV29-1|11
TGCAGCGTCAAGGGGTCCTACGAGCAGTACTTC
CSVKGSYEQYF
>TRBJ2-3|once|TRBD1|TRBV5-8|17
TGTGCCAGCAGCTTGGCATTATCGACAGGGGGCACAGATACGCAGTATTTT
CASSLALSTGGTDTQYF
>TRBJ1-2|-|TRBD1|TRBV5-5|14
TGTGCCAGCAGCTTGGCGGGACAGGGAGGTGGCTACACCTTC
CASSLAGQGGGYTF
>TRBJ1-4|-|-|TRBV5-4|17
TGTGCCAGCAGCCGCGGGGGCGGGGTTGCAACTAATGAAAAACTGTTTTTT
CASSRGGGVATNEKLFF
>TRBJ2-5|-|-|TRBV5-3|15
TGTGCCAGAAGCCAGGGACTCAGGTTAGATGGGACCCAGTACTTC
CARSQGLRLDGTQYF
>TRBJ2-1|-|-|TRBV6-6|16
TGTGCCAGCAGTTACGTTCCGGGACCCTCCTACAATGAGCAGTTCTTC
CASSYVPGPSYNEQFF
>TRBJ1-3|once|-|TRBV4-1|13
TGCGCCAGCAGCCAAGAAGTGGGGGACACCATATATTTT
CASSQEVGDTIYF
>TRBJ2-7|-|TRBD1|TRBV5-1|12
TGCGCCAGCAGCCAGGGGGCCCACGAGCAGTACTTC
CASSQGAHEQYF
>TRBJ2-7|-|-|TRBV7-7|15
TGTGCTAGCAGCTTAGGGTCAGGAGGAGTCTACGAGCAGTACTTC
CASSLGSGGVYEQYF
>TRBJ2-7|once|TRBD1|TRBV19|14
TGTGCCAGTAGTCCTCGACAGGGGAGCGACGAGCAGTACTTC
CASSPRQGSDEQYF
>TRBJ1-1|-|-|TRBV18|17
TGTGCCAGCTCACCATCTCACAGCGCTATGGGGGGTTCTGAAGCTTTCTTT
CASSPSHSAMGGSEAFF
>TRBJ2-7|-|TRBD2|TRBV7-8|16
TGTGCCAGCAGCTTGACTAGCGGGGGGCGCTTCTACGAGCAGTACTTC
CASSLTSGGRFYEQYF
>TRBJ2-1|-|TRBD2|TRBV7-2|16
TGTGCCAGCAGCTCCCCGGCTAGCGGGAGAAGGAATGAGCAGTTCTTC
CASSSPASGRRNEQFF
>TRBJ2-5|-|-|TRBV18|15
TGTGCCAGCTCACCCGATATCCGGGTGGGAGAGACCCAGTACTTC
CASSPDIRVGETQYF
>TRBJ1-5|-|-|TRBV18|15
TGTGCCAGCTCACCAATCTCGGGCGCGCGCCAGCCCCAGCATTTT
CASSPISGARQPQHF
>TRBJ2-1|-|-|TRBV9|11
TGTGCCAGCAGCCTTGCCAATGAGCAGTTCTTC
CASSLANEQFF
>TRBJ2-2|-|-|TRBV9|13
TGTGCCAGCAGCGAGCCGGACACCGGGGAGCTGTTTTTT
CASSEPDTGELFF
>TRBJ2-7|-|-|TRBV7-9|14
TGTGCCAGCAGCCTAAAGGGTCAAAGGCCCGAGCAGTACTTC
CASSLKGQRPEQYF
>TRBJ1-2|-|-|TRBV28|14
TGTGCCAGCAGTATCCCATATCAGGGTCCTGGCTACACCTTC
CASSIPYQGPGYTF
>TRBJ1-4|-|TRBD1|TRBV23-1|16
TGCGCCAGCAGTAAAAGGGACAGTTGCGTTAATGAAAAACTGTTTTTT
CASSKRDSCVNEKLFF
>TRBJ1-5|-|-|TRBV2|19
TGTGCCAGCAGTCTTCGCCGGCTCCAAGACAGCGAAAGCAATCAGCCCCAGCATTTT
CASSLRRLQDSESNQPQHF
>TRBJ1-1|-|-|TRBV30|13
TGTGCCTGGATAGTCGGGAGTGGGGCTGAAGCTTTCTTT
CAWIVGSGAEAFF
>TRBJ2-3|-|TRBD2|TRBV7-2|18
TGTGCCAGCAGCCGACGCGCTAGCGGGAGCCCTAGCACAGATACGCAGTATTTT
CASSRRASGSPSTDTQYF
>TRBJ2-2|-|-|TRBV2|14
TGTGCCAGCACAGACAGGTCCCTCACCGGGGAGCTGTTTTTT
CASTDRSLTGELFF
>TRBJ1-2|-|-|TRBV7-6|13
TGTGCCAGCAGCTTGACGGTGGGGAATGGCTACACCTTC
CASSLTVGNGYTF
>TRBJ1-5|-|-|TRBV5-6|17
TGTGCCAGCAGCTTGGGCCGGGGGCGCGTGAACAATCAGCCCCAGCATTTT
CASSLGRGRVNNQPQHF
>TRBJ2-1|-|-|TRBV6-1|14
TGTGCCAGCAGTGCTTGGGGTGTAAGTGATGAGCAGTTCTTC
CASSAWGVSDEQFF
>TRBJ2-7|-|TRBD1|TRBV11-3|15
TGTGCCAGCAGCCGGGGACAGGGGAGCTCCTACGAGCAGTACTTC
CASSRGQGSSYEQYF
>TRBJ2-6|-|-|TRBV11-2|15
TGTGCCAGCAGCTCCCGCAACTCTGGGGCCAACGTCCTGACTTTC
CASSSRNSGANVLTF
>TRBJ2-3|-|-|TRBV2|14
TGTGCCAGCAGTGAAGATCTGGGTTCAGATACGCAGTATTTT
CASSEDLGSDTQYF
>TRBJ2-2|-|TRBD2|TRBV5-1|17
TGCGCCAGCAGGGGTAGCGGGAGGGCCTGGAACACCGGGGAGCTGTTTTTT
CASRGSGRAWNTGELFF
>TRBJ2-2|-|-|TRBV5-4|16
TGTGCCAGCAGCTTGGGGACTACGATAAACACCGGGGAGCTGTTTTTT
CASSLGTTINTGELFF
>TRBJ2-1|-|TRBD2|TRBV6-5|16
TGTGCCAGCAGTTACTCGAGGCTAGCGGGAGGGAATGAGCAGTTCTTC
CASSYSRLAGGNEQFF
>TRBJ2-1|-|-|TRBV4-1|15
TGCGCCAGCAGCCAATACGGAGTATCCTACAATGAGCAGTTCTTC
CASSQYGVSYNEQFF
>TRBJ2-7|-|TRBD2|TRBV7-2|17
TGTGCCAGCAGCTTCTCCCTGACTAGCGGGGCACCCTACGAGCAGTACTTC
CASSFSLTSGAPYEQYF
>TRBJ2-1|-|-|TRBV2|13
TGTGCCAGCAGCTCTCGGGGGCTCAATGAGCAGTTCTTC
CASSSRGLNEQFF
>TRBJ2-3|-|-|TRBV2|11
TGTGCCAGCAGTGTTACAGATACGCAGTATTTT
CASSVTDTQYF
>TRBJ1-2|-|TRBD1|TRBV18|17
TGTGCCAGCTCACCCGACACTCCGGGACAGCAAAACTATGGCTACACCTTC
CASSPDTPGQQNYGYTF
>TRBJ2-1|-|-|TRBV6-5|13
TGTGCCAGCAGTTACGGGGAGAACAATGAGCAGTTCTTC
CASSYGENNEQFF
>TRBJ2-3|once|-|TRBV19|16
TGTGCCAGTAGTATATCCCCGGGACTGGAGGCAGATACGCAGTATTTT
CASSISPGLEADTQYF
>TRBJ2-7|-|-|TRBV28|14
TGTGCCAGCAGCCGACGGACTACCATTTACGAGCAGTACTTC
CASSRRTTIYEQYF
>TRBJ2-1|-|-|TRBV11-2|17
TGTGCCAGCAGCTTGCAGGCAGGGCTCGGGGGTCACGATGAGCAGTTCTTC
CASSLQAGLGGHDEQFF
>TRBJ2-4|once|-|TRBV11-3|13
TGTGCCAGCAGCTTAATGTCGGAAAACATTCAGTACTTC
CASSLMSENIQYF
>TRBJ1-4|-|-|TRBV25-1|14
TGTGCCAGCTCCCCCCCGCTTACTAATGAAAAACTGTTTTTT
CASSPPLTNEKLFF
>TRBJ1-1|once|-|TRBV20-1|11
TGCAGTGCTAGAGATCTCCACATTGATTTCTTT
CSARDLHIDFF